Sequencing of this TCR beta chain was carried out in a study of T cell repertoires in cytomegalovirus infection. About the study: TCR beta signatures that were public indicated CMV infection and matching HLA type.

The CDR3 is 13 amino acids. Trimming pared 6 bases from V and 3 bases from J, leaving 11 bases between. This clonotype showed up just a few times. The antigen remains unidentified. TCRdb reanalysed the reads using MiXCR and keeps one entry per CDR3 protein. The data contain about 450,000 distinct CDR3 sequences, roughly 30% of them seen just once; the ten biggest clones take up roughly an eighth. Broader study findings: Dominating the ex vivo response were HLA-C-restricted CMV-specific TCR beta clonotypes.

The sequencing sample was made of PBMCs. This clonotype was sampled from a human donor in good health (CMV status not recorded). Some clones in this sample may be carry-over from other donors' samples. This rearrangement joins TRBV12-3 or TRBV12-4 to TRBJ1-1; D is ambiguous. The CDR3 bases are TGTGCCAGCAGGCCCTATTCATACACTGAAGCTTTCTTT. It translates to CASRPYSYTEAFF.